This TCR beta chain was sequenced for a study of T-cell reconstitution after alpha-beta-depleted transplantation in children. Per the germline V gene, CDR1 is SGHRS and CDR2 is YFSETQ. The CDR3 is 15 residues long. Deletions cut 1 base from V and 4 bases from J, with 12 bases between. TCRbeta library preparation incorporated unique molecular identifiers. Each CDR3 protein gets one entry after TCRdb re-called the PCR reads with MiXCR. The sample contains around 480,000 distinct CDR3 sequences, approximately 32% of which appear only once. This clonotype was counted a few times. This receptor was taken from a human donor who donated a stem cell graft to a child with aplastic anemia. This specimen was PBMCs from the stem cell graft donor, taken from the stem cell graft. V is TRBV5-1 and J is TRBJ2-1; D call uncertain. DNA for the CDR3: TGCGCCAGCAGCTTGAGTAGCCACCTGTACAATGAGCAGTTCTTC. This codes for CASSLSSHLYNEQFF.